This TCR beta chain was sequenced for a study of OX40 agonist ivuxolimab in advanced cancers. Study results and caveats: CD4+ and CD8+ T cells in blood underwent clonal expansion by week 6 at 0.1 to 3.0 mg/kg.

TCRdb keeps only in-frame clones here, not all; method: immunoSEQ multiplex PCR. This table has 89,000 or so clones, around 90% appearing once. Trimming cost V 6 bases and J 0 bases; bases outside gene matches: 11. The CDR3 has 19 amino acids. Germline CDR1 is SNHLY and CDR2 is FYNNEI. In the case of this clone: Its antigen is currently unknown.

V usage is TRBV2 and J usage is TRBJ2-4; TRBD2 agrees at 13 bases. The receptor was isolated from an adult with an advanced solid tumor such as melanoma, head and neck, liver or kidney cancer. This specimen was CD4+ or CD8+ T cells sorted from blood, taken in a trial of the OX40 agonist ivuxolimab. The CDR3 nucleotides read TGTGCCAGCAGATGGGTAACTAGCGGGGGGGCGACAGCCAAAAACATTCAGTACTTC. This sequence encodes CASRWVTSGGATAKNIQYF.